The 8 T cell receptor beta chains in this list originate from one sample, sequenced in a study of T cells in Graves' hyperthyroidism and ophthalmopathy. RNA transcripts served as the template for amplifying TCR beta CDR3 regions. HTBI primers were the set used in a first-round RT-PCR of the TCR CDR3. TCRdb itself ran the multiplex PCR reads through MiXCR, one entry per CDR3 protein. The data contain 600,000 to 800,000 distinct CDR3 sequences, 30% to 40% of them singletons. What was sequenced was blood. Receptors originate from a woman in her forties with Graves' hyperthyroidism.

The V and J genes are TRBV7-2 and TRBJ1-2; D is ambiguous. The CDR3 length is 13 residues. Germline V gene data show CDR1 as SGHTA and CDR2 as FQGNSA. The ends were cut back, 3 bases at V and 8 bases at J, with 13 bases in the middle. In nucleotides, the CDR3 is TGTGCCAGCAGCTTCCGGCGGGGAGACGGCTACACCTTC. This encodes CASSFRRGDGYTF.

In this sample, this clonotype turned up many times. The DNA of the CDR3 is TGTGCCAGCAGTTTCCGGGATGGGGAAGGCTACACCTTC. Protein sequence: CASSFRDGEGYTF. The chain links TRBV12-3 or TRBV12-4 to TRBJ1-2; D is ambiguous. The germline V and J ends were trimmed by 3 bases and 8 bases, with 13 bases remaining between them. The length of the CDR3 is 13 residues.

This chain links TRBV12-3 or TRBV12-4 with TRBJ1-2; D is ambiguous. Deletions cut 1 base from V and 3 bases from J, with 9 bases between. This CDR3 comprises 14 residues. CDR3 coding DNA: TGTGCCAGCAGTTTAGGGGTGGGAGACTATGGCTACACCTTC. Translated, it gives CASSLGVGDYGYTF.

CDR3 amino acids: CASSLAGVSYNEQFF. The DNA of the CDR3 is TGTGCCAGCAGCTTGGCGGGGGTGTCCTACAATGAGCAGTTCTTC. The genes are TRBV5-4 and TRBJ2-1, with D possibly being TRBD2 (6 bases). Germline CDR1 is SGHNT and CDR2 is YYREEE (reference sequence). The CDR3 extends over 15 amino acids. Trimming took off 0 bases at V and 1 base at J, with 8 bases between the two ends.

In the case of this clonotype: One base away lies a much larger clone, so this may be a sequencing read error. This rearrangement joins TRBV7-2 to TRBJ1-5, with a weak D call TRBD1 (6 bases). The V end lost 7 bases, the J end lost 0 bases, and 10 bases lay between the germline ends. From germline, CDR1 is SGHTA and CDR2 FQGNSA. The CDR3 loop spans 14 amino acids. The CDR3 DNA reads as TGTGCCAGCACCCAACAGGGTAGCAATCAGCCCCAGCATTTT. Translated, it gives CASTQQGSNQPQHF.

The table lists this clonotype with many counts. The chain is built from TRBV19 and TRBJ1-1; no firm D call. Germline V gene sequence: CDR1 LNHDA, CDR2 SQIVND (reference sequence). The CDR3 runs 10 residues. Trimming shortened V by 10 bases and J by 12 bases, and 15 bases separated the two germline ends. The CDR3 DNA reads as TGTGCCACTAGGGCCAGGATGACTTTCTTT. Its translation is CATRARMTFF.

For this clonotype: It may be a read error: a sequence one base away is much more abundant. V is TRBV10-3 and J is TRBJ1-2; the match to TRBD1 covers 7 bases. This CDR3 spans 13 amino acids. V lost 3 bases and J lost 6; bases outside the gene matches: 4. The germline V gene encodes CDR1 ENHRY and CDR2 SYGVKD. CDR3 loop: CAISEGQVDGYTF. CDR3 in DNA: TGTGCCATCAGTGAAGGACAGGTTGATGGCTACACCTTC.

The chain couples TRBV19 to TRBJ1-2; 8 nucleotides match TRBD1. This CDR3 contains 12 residues. V dropped 8 bases and J dropped 4; count of bases not matched to a gene: 3. The germline V gene encodes CDR1 LNHDA and CDR2 SQIVND (reference sequence). The CDR3 loop is CASDQGAYGYTF. As DNA, the CDR3 is TGTGCCAGTGACCAGGGGGCCTATGGCTACACCTTC.